The present T cell receptor beta chain was sequenced within a study of cytomegalovirus exposure and HLA in healthy donors. Study-level background: A data release that came early held roughly 85 million unique TCRs from HLA-typed donors. Study-level points and caveats: A later analysis reportedly found that, within productive TCRs, an Asian-associated ancestry cluster had fewer N-insertions than the mean observed across the roughly 610 donors. A highly shared variant cluster was judged a likely technical artifact. An analysis that was carried out later associated approximately 17,000 TCR beta sequences with HLA alleles at 0.05 false discovery rate.

Primers for the PCR totalled 60 Vbeta and 13 Jbeta. Profiled with immunoSEQ multiplex PCR; TCRdb holds only in-frame clones, not every one. The table lists more than 110,000 clones, approximately 80% of them singletons. In the case of this clone: Its antigen is unidentified.

V lost 5 bases, J lost 5 bases, and 9 bases lay in between. This CDR3 comprises 12 residues. The V gene's germline CDR1 is SGHAT and CDR2 FQNNGV. Sequenced material: PBMCs. The chain combines TRBV11-2 with TRBJ1-2; D is possibly TRBD1 (5 bases). The source of this sequence is a male donor in good health and CMV-seronegative. CDR3 loop: CASSAGVYGYTF. The DNA for the CDR3 is TGTGCCAGCAGCGCGGGGGTGTATGGCTACACCTTC.